In this sample, the clone carrying this TCR beta chain turned up a few times. No antigen is known for it. The sample originates from a study of post-analysis software for immune sequencing data. Notes on the study in general: Comparison with controls showed significantly lower normalized Chao1 diversity in multiple sclerosis patients.

CDR1 is SGHRS, CDR2 YFSETQ, per germline. The CDR3 length is 16 residues. The ends were cut back, 4 bases at V and 4 bases at J, with 17 bases in the middle. Unique molecular identifiers were carried by the TCR beta cDNA libraries. TCRdb reanalysed the PCR reads using MiXCR and keeps one entry per CDR3 protein. The data hold about 160,000 distinct CDR3 sequences, with roughly 34% observed a single time. The chain recombines TRBV5-1 with TRBJ2-2; TRBD2 is a possible D gene (5 bases). The starting material was blood, obtained after autologous hematopoietic stem cell transplantation. This TCR came from a girl aged 10 to 17 with multiple sclerosis. CDR3 protein: CASSPGLALPTGELFF. The CDR3 DNA follows: TGCGCCAGCAGCCCCGGGCTAGCTCTTCCCACCGGGGAGCTGTTTTTT.